The 9 T cell receptor beta chains below come from one sample, sequenced in a study of cytomegalovirus exposure and HLA in healthy donors (dated by TCRdb to 2016 to 2017). Libraries were prepared through the immunoSEQ multiplex PCR assay. For the multiplex PCR, a mixture combining 60 forward primers for TCR Vbeta segments and 13 reverse primers for TCR Jbeta segments was used. TCRdb's version of the immuneACCESS table is confined to in-frame rearrangements and falls short of the full clone set. An unresolved V gene accounts for under half of the shortfall where checked; the remainder is of unknown origin. The sample has about 130,000 clones on record, about three quarters of them singletons. The top ten constitute nearly 4% of the sample. Sequencing used PBMCs. These receptors originate from a male donor in good health and CMV-seronegative.

J is TRBJ2-7 and V is TRBV5-6, with D unclear. V lost 4 bases and J lost 3, with 8 bases in between. The CDR3 extends over 12 amino acids. Germline CDR1 SGHDT, CDR2 YYEEEE. CDR3 residues: CASSLNSYEQYF. In nucleotides, the CDR3 is TGTGCCAGCAGCCTAAACAGCTACGAGCAGTACTTC.

The chain uses TRBV9 and TRBJ2-3, with a tentative D call TRBD2 (6 bases). CDR1 and CDR2 from the germline V gene are SGDLS and YYNGEE. Trimming took off 1 base at V and 9 bases at J, with 18 bases between the two ends. The CDR3 totals 15 residues. The CDR3 coding sequence is TGTGCCAGCAGCGTATCGCGACTAGAAAGGGAAACGCAGTATTTT. Its protein is CASSVSRLERETQYF. The full variable domain, with the rest looked up from reference TRBV9 and TRBJ2-3, is DSGVTQTPKHLITATGQRVTLRCSPRSGDLSVYWYQQSLDQGLQFLIQYYNGEERAKGNILERFSAQQFPDLHSELNLSSLELGDSALYFCASSVSRLERETQYFGPGTRLTVL.

This clone was picked up a small number of times. CDR3 DNA: TGTGCCAGCAGCCTAAACCCCGGTAATCAGCCCCAGCATTTT. This sequence encodes CASSLNPGNQPQHF. The chain links TRBV11-2 to TRBJ1-5; no firm D call. In germline, CDR1 is SGHAT, CDR2 FQNNGV. Trimming left V 5 bases short and J 4 bases short, with 12 bases between. CDR3 length equals 14 residues.

This clone was seen a few times. This chain uses TRBV7-9 with TRBJ2-1; 9 bases are a match to TRBD1. The CDR3 sequence is 15 residues long. With V trimmed by 2 bases and J by 7 bases, 6 bases remained unmatched. CDR1 and CDR2 (germline): SEHNR, FQNEAQ (reference sequence). CDR3 region: CASSLPGQGRNEQFF. As DNA, the CDR3 is TGTGCCAGCAGCTTACCGGGACAGGGTAGGAATGAGCAGTTCTTC.

On this clone: The junction departs from the called germline gene at one end, perhaps through a read error. DNA of the CDR3: TGTTCCAGCAGCCCACCGCGGGATAGTGGGGAGACCCAGTACTTC. Translation gives CSSSPPRDSGETQYF. The V gene is TRBV7-9, the J gene TRBJ2-5; tentative D call: TRBD2 (6 bases). Germline CDR1 is SEHNR and CDR2 is FQNEAQ (reference sequence). The CDR3 extends over 15 amino acids.

The J gene is TRBJ2-7, the V gene TRBV5-1; 7 bases are shared with TRBD2. V lost 0 bases and J lost 4; bases outside the gene matches: 7. The CDR3 is made up of 15 amino acids. Germline-derived CDR1 and CDR2 are SGHRS and YFSETQ. The CDR3 loop reads CASSLEGRASYEQYF. The CDR3, as DNA: TGCGCCAGCAGCTTGGAGGGGAGGGCAAGTTACGAGCAGTACTTC.

This clone was seen a single time. V is TRBV7-2 and J is TRBJ2-1, with 10 bases that match TRBD2. The J segment lost 3 bases and the V segment lost 4 bases, leaving 6 bases of the junction unmatched. The CDR3 runs 16 residues. Germline V lookup: CDR1 SGHTA, CDR2 FQGNSA. CDR3: CASSSNSGGSYNEQFF. As DNA, the CDR3 is TGTGCCAGCAGCTCCAATAGCGGGGGGAGCTACAATGAGCAGTTCTTC. The full variable domain, completed using reference TRBV7-2 and TRBJ2-1, is GAGVSQSPSNKVTEKGKDVELRCDPISGHTALYWYRQSLGQGLEFLIYFQGNSAPDKSGLPSDRFSAERTGGSVSTLTIQRTQQEDSAVYLCASSSNSGGSYNEQFFGPGTRLTVL.

This chain connects TRBV5-1 to TRBJ2-4, with D possibly TRBD2 on 5 matching bases. CDR1 and CDR2 from the germline V gene are SGHRS and YFSETQ. V was clipped by 0 bases and J by 9 bases, with 13 bases between them. This CDR3 spans 14 amino acids. The CDR3 protein is CASSLASGNGIQYF. In DNA, the CDR3 is TGCGCCAGCAGCTTGGCCAGCGGAAATGGCATTCAGTACTTC.

V is TRBV13 and J is TRBJ2-5, with D unclear. The CDR3 is 13 amino acids. CDR1 PRHDT and CDR2 FYEKMQ come from the germline V gene (reference sequence). Trimming took 0 bases from V and 2 from J, leaving 4 bases between them. The CDR3 coding sequence is TGTGCCAGCAGCTTAGGGTCACAAGAGACCCAGTACTTC. Encoded protein: CASSLGSQETQYF.